The rows below give T cell receptor beta chains drawn from one sample of a study of T cell repertoires in cytomegalovirus infection. TCRdb independently ran MiXCR on the reads; one entry per CDR3 protein. There are approximately 990,000 distinct CDR3 sequences in the sample; about 33% occur only once, and 13% lies in the top ten. Antigens of these TCRs are unknown. The specimen comprised cultured CD8+ T cells from PBMCs, sampled from culture after CMV antigen stimulation. The receptor source for this set is a human donor in good health (CMV status not recorded). Some clones in this sample may be carry-over from other donors' samples. CDR3s include the opening cysteine and the closing phenylalanine or tryptophan. The D gene is left open where the match is weak. Clone sizes are given selectively: once, few, many, or a class where the clone is expanded.

clone_size	cdr3_length	v_call	j_call	d_call	cdr3_aa	cdr3_nt
.	17	TRBV7-4	TRBJ1-4	TRBD1	CASSPSRQGYTNEKLFF	TGTGCCAGCAGCCCCTCAAGACAGGGCTACACTAATGAAAAACTGTTTTTT
many	15	TRBV7-2	TRBJ1-3	TRBD1	CASSLRDSLGNTIYF	TGTGCCAGTAGTTTACGGGACAGCCTTGGAAACACCATATATTTT
.	17	TRBV6-6	TRBJ2-1	.	CASSYSRVSERNNEQFF	TGTGCCAGCAGTTACTCGAGGGTTTCCGAAAGAAACAATGAGCAGTTCTTC
many	14	TRBV6-4	TRBJ2-6	.	CASSAASGANVLTF	TGTGCCAGCAGTGCGGCCTCTGGGGCCAACGTCCTGACTTTC
once	15	TRBV14	TRBJ2-7	.	CASSQVQALSYEQYF	TGTGCCAGCAGCCAAGTGCAGGCCCTATCCTACGAGCAGTACTTC
many	11	TRBV7-8	TRBJ2-1	.	CASSPQNEQFF	TGTGCCAGCAGCCCACAAAATGAGCAGTTCTTC
once	15	TRBV7-9	TRBJ1-5	.	CASSLAGQINQPQHF	TGTGCCAGCAGCTTAGCCGGACAGATAAATCAGCCCCAGCATTTT
many	13	TRBV7-8	TRBJ1-2	TRBD1	CASSLGTGHGYTF	TGTGCCAGCAGCTTAGGGACAGGGCATGGCTACACCTTC
few	15	TRBV9	TRBJ1-2	.	CASKGRDPPGNGYTF	TGTGCCAGCAAGGGGCGAGACCCACCAGGGAATGGCTACACCTTC
few	16	TRBV6-5	TRBJ2-4	.	CASSYSGQGIGNIQYF	TGTGCCAGCAGTTACTCGGGGCAGGGGATAGGAAACATTCAGTACTTC
few	12	TRBV6-5	TRBJ2-7	.	CASSLDRNEQYF	TGTGCCAGCAGTCTTGACAGGAACGAGCAGTACTTC
.	14	TRBV5-1	TRBJ1-1	.	CASRRPGGDTEAFF	TGCGCCAGCAGACGGCCGGGAGGAGACACTGAAGCTTTCTTT
once	16	TRBV6-1	TRBJ1-3	TRBD1	CANSAGQGLSGNTIYF	TGTGCCAACAGTGCCGGACAGGGACTCTCTGGAAACACCATATATTTT
.	15	TRBV27	TRBJ1-5	.	CASSTHRNSNQPQHF	TGTGCCAGCAGTACCCACAGAAATAGCAATCAGCCCCAGCATTTT
few	16	TRBV6-1	TRBJ2-7	TRBD1	CASILGRQGSSYEQYF	TGTGCCAGCATCCTGGGAAGACAGGGGAGCTCCTACGAGCAGTACTTC
.	14	TRBV24-1	TRBJ2-5	TRBD1	CATSEQGIRETQYF	TGTGCCACCAGTGAACAGGGGATCAGGGAGACCCAGTACTTC
few	15	TRBV9	TRBJ2-1	TRBD1	CASSVVGQGLDEQFF	TGTGCCAGCAGCGTAGTAGGACAGGGGTTAGATGAGCAGTTCTTC
few	17	TRBV19	TRBJ1-2	.	CASSIDETAGFLYGYTF	TGTGCCAGTAGTATAGATGAGACGGCTGGGTTCCTCTATGGCTACACCTTC
.	10	TRBV9	TRBJ2-3	.	CASKGDTQYF	TGTGCCAGCAAGGGGGATACGCAGTATTTT
.	16	TRBV25-1	TRBJ2-1	TRBD1	CASSERGGRSYNEQFF	TGTGCCAGCAGTGAAAGAGGGGGCCGCTCCTACAATGAGCAGTTCTTC
.	13	TRBV2	TRBJ2-3	TRBD1	CAIKDRVTDTQYF	TGTGCCATAAAGGACAGGGTGACAGATACGCAGTATTTT
few	15	TRBV6-2/TRBV6-3	TRBJ1-4	TRBD1	CASRRDRAANEKLFF	TGTGCCAGCAGACGTGACAGGGCTGCTAATGAAAAACTGTTTTTT
.	11	TRBV10-3	TRBJ1-2	.	CAISGGSGYTF	TGTGCCATCAGTGGGGGAAGCGGCTACACCTTC
.	12	TRBV2	TRBJ1-1	.	CASSGRQFEAFF	TGTGCCAGCAGTGGGAGACAGTTTGAAGCTTTCTTT
few	14	TRBV7-9	TRBJ1-4	.	CASSSKVTNEKLFF	TGTGCCAGCAGCTCGAAGGTCACTAATGAAAAACTGTTTTTT
.	13	TRBV20-1	TRBJ2-2	.	CSARGANTGELFF	TGCAGTGCTAGAGGAGCGAACACCGGGGAGCTGTTTTTT
.	14	TRBV11-2	TRBJ2-7	.	CASTPENREHEQYF	TGTGCCAGCACCCCGGAGAACAGGGAACACGAGCAGTACTTC
.	16	TRBV4-3	TRBJ1-1	TRBD1	CASSRDPGQVHTEAFF	TGCGCCAGCAGCCGGGACCCCGGACAGGTTCACACTGAAGCTTTCTTT
few	12	TRBV2	TRBJ2-2	.	CASSGTPGELFF	TGTGCCAGCAGCGGGACGCCCGGGGAGCTGTTTTTT
few	15	TRBV27	TRBJ2-1	.	CASSLGGAGNNEQFF	TGTGCCAGCAGTTTAGGTGGGGCGGGAAACAATGAGCAGTTCTTC
.	14	TRBV7-2	TRBJ1-1	.	CASSPWWGTEEAFF	TGTGCCAGCAGCCCCTGGTGGGGGACCGAAGAAGCTTTCTTT
few	15	TRBV7-9	TRBJ1-2	.	CASSLGRVLLYGYTF	TGTGCCAGCAGCTTAGGACGTGTCTTACTCTATGGCTACACCTTC
few	13	TRBV27	TRBJ2-5	.	CASSGSIKETQYF	TGTGCCAGCAGCGGATCGATAAAAGAGACCCAGTACTTC
few	14	TRBV9	TRBJ2-2	.	CASSGPKNTGELFF	TGTGCCAGCAGCGGACCCAAAAACACCGGGGAGCTGTTTTTT
once	15	TRBV5-5	TRBJ2-7	.	CASSLDYLGVYEQYF	TGTGCCAGCAGCTTGGATTACTTAGGGGTCTACGAGCAGTACTTC
few	15	TRBV2	TRBJ2-1	.	CATPTGGFSYNEQFF	TGTGCCACTCCCACTGGGGGATTCTCCTACAATGAGCAGTTCTTC
.	15	TRBV7-6	TRBJ2-1	TRBD1	CASRGGQAPYNEQFF	TGTGCCAGCAGAGGAGGACAGGCTCCCTACAATGAGCAGTTCTTC
.	16	TRBV12-3/TRBV12-4	TRBJ1-5	.	CASSQSGPTGNQPQHF	TGTGCCAGCAGCCAGTCGGGACCGACGGGTAATCAGCCCCAGCATTTT
.	12	TRBV29-1	TRBJ1-3	.	CSVEDQGQGIYF	TGCAGCGTTGAAGACCAGGGGCAGGGCATATATTTT
.	15	TRBV7-6	TRBJ2-5	TRBD1	CASSPWDREKETQYF	TGTGCTAGCAGCCCGTGGGACAGGGAAAAAGAGACCCAGTACTTC
.	16	TRBV27	TRBJ2-3	.	CASSLLQSSPGDTQYF	TGTGCCAGCAGTCTACTACAGAGTTCCCCGGGCGATACGCAGTATTTT
many	11	TRBV7-9	TRBJ1-1	.	CASSFGGEAFF	TGTGCCAGCAGCTTCGGGGGGGAGGCTTTCTTT
few	15	TRBV5-6	TRBJ1-5	TRBD1	CASSLERGRRQPQHF	TGTGCCAGCAGCTTGGAAAGGGGGCGCCGACAGCCCCAGCATTTT
.	15	TRBV29-1	TRBJ2-1	.	CSVEWGALERNEQFF	TGCAGCGTTGAATGGGGGGCCCTTGAAAGGAATGAGCAGTTCTTC